One and the same sample provided the 12 T cell receptor beta chains below, sequenced in a study of blood T cell repertoires in COVID-19. Assay: immunoSEQ multiplex PCR; the TCRdb copy retains only in-frame clones and omits some. The sample carries 250,000 to 350,000 clones, 75% to 90% recorded once. The sequenced sample consisted of peripheral blood. Source of these receptors: a young man with active or convalescent COVID-19.

Here the CDR3 DNA reads TGTGCCAGCAGCCGGACAGTAGATGGCTACACCTTC. Protein product: CASSRTVDGYTF. The V gene is TRBV7-9, the J gene TRBJ1-2; D possibly corresponds to TRBD1 (6 bases). CDR3 length: 12 amino acids. Trimming cost V 5 bases and J 6 bases, with 10 bases left between them. The germline V gene encodes CDR1 SEHNR and CDR2 FQNEAQ (reference sequence).

This chain joins TRBV6-5 and TRBJ1-4, with 8 bases that match TRBD1. V trimming: 2 bases; J trimming: 12 bases; junction bases outside the gene matches: 5. The CDR3 has 13 amino acids. From germline, CDR1 is MNHEY and CDR2 SVGAGI. The CDR3 nucleotides read TGTGCCAGCAGTTACCGACAGGGGAGAGAACTGTTTTTT. Amino acids: CASSYRQGRELFF.

V is TRBV12-3 or TRBV12-4 and J is TRBJ2-1, with no clear D. This CDR3 comprises 12 residues. V lost 1 base to trimming and J lost 8 bases, with 6 bases between them. The DNA of the CDR3 is TGTGCCAGCAGTTTAGGGCTGGATGAGCAGTTCTTC. It translates to CASSLGLDEQFF.

CDR3: CARCLSGREAYTQYF. CDR3 sequence (DNA): TGCGCCAGATGCCTTAGCGGGAGGGAGGCGTATACGCAGTATTTT. The rearrangement uses TRBV5-1 and TRBJ2-3, with TRBD2 matching over 11 bases. Looked up from germline, CDR1 is SGHRS and CDR2 is YFSETQ. V shed 8 bases and J 7 bases; nucleotides not matched to a gene: 12. The CDR3 runs 15 residues. Full variable domain (outside the CDR3, taken from reference TRBV5-1 and TRBJ2-3): KAGVTQTPRYLIKTRGQQVTLSCSPISGHRSVSWYQQTPGQGLQFLFEYFSETQRNKGNFPGRFSGRQFSNSRSEMNVSTLELGDSALYLCARCLSGREAYTQYFGPGTRLTVL.

The V call is TRBV19, the J call TRBJ2-2; possible D gene TRBD1, 6 bases. Germline values: CDR1 LNHDA, CDR2 SQIVND (reference sequence). The germline V and J ends were trimmed by 5 bases and 2 bases, with 15 bases remaining between them. The CDR3 has 16 residues. The CDR3 DNA follows: TGTGCCAGTAGTCCCGACAGGACCCGTAACACCGGGGAGCTGTTTTTT. Amino acid sequence: CASSPDRTRNTGELFF.

V usage is TRBV28 and J usage is TRBJ1-3, with 9 nucleotides matching TRBD1. With 2 bases clipped from V and 8 bases from J, the junction kept 7 bases outside the gene matches. The germline V gene has CDR1 MDHEN and CDR2 SYDVKM. The CDR3 contains 15 residues. CDR3 nucleotide sequence: TGTGCCAGCAGTTTAATACAGGGGGCCACGGACACCATATATTTT. Its protein product is CASSLIQGATDTIYF. Based on the CDR3 plus reference TRBV28 and TRBJ1-3, the full variable domain is DVKVTQSSRYLVKRTGEKVFLECVQDMDHENMFWYRQDPGLGLRLIYFSYDVKMKEKGDIPEGYSVSREKKERFSLILESASTNQTSMYLCASSLIQGATDTIYFGEGSWLTVV.

This clone was observed once. The chain links TRBV9 to TRBJ2-7; D may be TRBD1 (7 bases). CDR1 and CDR2 from the germline V gene are SGDLS and YYNGEE. This CDR3 is built from 14 residues. The ends were cut back, 0 bases at V and 10 bases at J, with 17 bases in the middle. The CDR3 DNA reads TGTGCCAGCAGCGTAGGCGGGGATAGGGGGCCCCAGTACTTC. Protein product: CASSVGGDRGPQYF.

The genes are TRBV29-1 and TRBJ2-5; 8 nucleotides line up with TRBD1. V trimming: 4 bases; J trimming: 7 bases; junction bases outside the gene matches: 14. Germline CDR1 SQVTM, CDR2 ANQGSEA. There are 15 residues in the CDR3. CDR3 protein: CSVVTWAGGAWTQYF. The DNA of the CDR3 is TGCAGCGTTGTTACTTGGGCAGGGGGCGCTTGGACCCAGTACTTC.

The genes are TRBV7-9 and TRBJ2-5; D ambiguous. CDR1 is SEHNR, CDR2 FQNEAQ, per germline (reference sequence). This CDR3 comprises 14 residues. With 1 base removed from V and 3 bases from J, the gap between germline ends came to 9 bases. The CDR3 bases are TGTGCCAGCAGCTTAGGTAGCTTGGAAGAGACCCAGTACTTC. As protein: CASSLGSLEETQYF. Using reference TRBV7-9 and TRBJ2-5 for the parts outside the CDR3, the full variable domain is DTGVSQNPRHKITKRGQNVTFRCDPISEHNRLYWYRQTLGQGPEFLTYFQNEAQLEKSRLLSDRFSAERPKGSFSTLEIQRTEQGDSAMYLCASSLGSLEETQYFGPGTRLLVL.

The genes are TRBV19 and TRBJ2-2; D gene unclear. V dropped 5 bases and J dropped 6 bases, with 10 bases sitting between them. This CDR3 has 13 residues. Germline CDR1 LNHDA, CDR2 SQIVND (reference sequence). The CDR3 is CASSPYVPGELFF. DNA of the CDR3: TGTGCCAGTAGTCCCTACGTCCCCGGGGAGCTGTTTTTT. The complete variable domain, with remaining parts taken from reference TRBV19 and TRBJ2-2, reads DGGITQSPKYLFRKEGQNVTLSCEQNLNHDAMYWYRQDPGQGLRLIYYSQIVNDFQKGDIAEGYSVSREKKESFPLTVTSAQKNPTAFYLCASSPYVPGELFFGEGSRLTVL.

CDR3 in amino acids: CASSQPGRNTEAFF. The DNA of the CDR3 is TGCGCCAGCAGTCAGCCAGGTAGGAACACTGAAGCTTTCTTT. The V and J genes are TRBV4-1 and TRBJ1-1; D unresolved. CDR3 size: 14 residues. Deletions cut 6 bases from V and 1 base from J, with 12 bases between. The germline gives CDR1 MGHRA, CDR2 YSYEKL.

V is TRBV19 and J is TRBJ1-1; D is perhaps TRBD1 (6 bases). Germline V gene sequence: CDR1 LNHDA, CDR2 SQIVND (reference sequence). CDR3 length: 14 amino acids. V shed 6 bases and J shed 2 bases, with 13 bases lying between them. This CDR3 is CASRATGENTEAFF. The CDR3 DNA reads as TGTGCCAGTAGAGCGACAGGAGAAAACACTGAAGCTTTCTTT.